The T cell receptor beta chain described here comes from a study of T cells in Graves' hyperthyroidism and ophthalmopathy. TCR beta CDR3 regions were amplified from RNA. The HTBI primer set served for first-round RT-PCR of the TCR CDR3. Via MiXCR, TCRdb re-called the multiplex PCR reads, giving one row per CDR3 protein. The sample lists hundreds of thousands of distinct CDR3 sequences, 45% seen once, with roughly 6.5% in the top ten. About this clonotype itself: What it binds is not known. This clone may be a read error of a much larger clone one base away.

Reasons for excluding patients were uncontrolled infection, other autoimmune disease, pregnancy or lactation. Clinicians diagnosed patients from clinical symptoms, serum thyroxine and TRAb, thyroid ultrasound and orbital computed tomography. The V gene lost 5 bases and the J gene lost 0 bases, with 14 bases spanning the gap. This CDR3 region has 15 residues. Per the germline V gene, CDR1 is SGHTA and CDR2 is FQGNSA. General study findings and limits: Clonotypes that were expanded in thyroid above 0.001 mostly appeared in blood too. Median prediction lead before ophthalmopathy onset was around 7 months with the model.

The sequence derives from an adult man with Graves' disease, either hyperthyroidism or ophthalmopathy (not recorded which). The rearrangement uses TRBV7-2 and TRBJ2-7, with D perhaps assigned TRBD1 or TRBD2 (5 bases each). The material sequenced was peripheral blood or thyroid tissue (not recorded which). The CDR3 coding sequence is TGTGCCAGCAGCCCAGGGACCTGGTCCTCCTACGAGCAGTACTTC. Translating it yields CASSPGTWSSYEQYF.